The sample holds one count of the clone carrying this T cell receptor (beta chain). This specimen comes from a study of shared clonotypes between healthy human individuals. Study-level information: A few men and a couple of women, aged 18 to 49, were donors.

Template for every sorted-subset replicate PCR totaled 150 to 250 ng DNA, approximately 30,000 T cell genomes. Sequencing used immunoSEQ multiplex PCR; TCRdb keeps in-frame clones, though not all of them. The sample lists about 1.5 million clones; 95% to 97% were seen once. The CDR3 extends over 15 amino acids. Between the trimmed V and J ends, which lost 1 base and 0 bases, there was a span of 7 bases. CDR1 and CDR2 (germline): SGHTA, FQGNSA. The sample was naive CD4+ T cells sorted from blood. Stated subset: CD45RA+ positively selected. The TCR was taken from a man aged 25 to 45 in good health. V gene TRBV7-2 combines with J gene TRBJ1-5; D gene uncertain. CDR3 nucleotide sequence: TGTGCCAGCAGCTTAGGCCAGAGTAGCAATCAGCCCCAGCATTTT. Translated: CASSLGQSSNQPQHF.